A single sample is the source of the 10 T cell receptor beta chains below, sequenced in a study of T cells in localized non-small cell lung cancer (dated by TCRdb to 2018 to 2020). Libraries were prepared through the immunoSEQ multiplex PCR assay. Drawn from immuneACCESS, this table holds only the in-frame rearrangements with V and J called that TCRdb kept. Clones are partly lost; checked studies trace under half to an unresolved V gene and leave the rest unexplained. The sample table shows around 100,000 clones, and roughly 90% are seen once. In total, the top ten clones hold roughly 15% of the sample. The sample was peripheral blood, taken before any cancer treatment. The receptors shown here come from a man between 40 and 70 years old with stage I squamous cell lung carcinoma.

The chain uses TRBV11-2 and TRBJ1-2; 7 bases match TRBD1. With V trimmed by 0 bases and J by 5 bases, 0 bases remained unmatched. This CDR3 has 13 amino acids. From germline, CDR1 is SGHAT and CDR2 FQNNGV. The chain's CDR3 is CASSLDRGYGYTF. In DNA form, the CDR3 reads TGTGCCAGCAGCTTAGACAGGGGGTATGGCTACACCTTC.

This chain uses TRBV5-6 with TRBJ1-2, with TRBD1 matching 8 bases. Looked up from germline, CDR1 is SGHDT and CDR2 is YYEEEE. The CDR3 is 15 residues long. Trimming took 4 bases from V and 4 from J; bases not matched to a gene: 9. CDR3 in amino acids: CASSVGQGRVYGYTF. CDR3 sequence (DNA): TGTGCCAGCAGCGTAGGACAGGGACGGGTCTATGGCTACACCTTC.

A few counts support this clone. The chain uses TRBV11-2 and TRBJ1-5; TRBD1 matches at 9 bases. CDR1 is SGHAT, CDR2 FQNNGV, per germline. J lost 8 bases, V lost 5 bases, and 4 bases had no gene match. The CDR3 runs to 13 residues. Here the CDR3 DNA reads TGTGCCAGCAGCAGGGACAGGGATGAGCCCCAGCATTTT. This encodes CASSRDRDEPQHF.

This clone was recorded a few times. The chain uses TRBV9 and TRBJ1-4, with D maybe TRBD1 (6 bases). The CDR3 is made up of 15 amino acids. Germline CDR1 SGDLS, CDR2 YYNGEE. Trimming removed 4 bases at V and 6 bases at J, with 16 bases between. The CDR3 DNA sequence: TGTGCCAGCAGCCCTTACAGGGCGCGATATGAAAAACTGTTTTTT. Protein product: CASSPYRARYEKLFF.

The chain carries TRBV25-1 and TRBJ2-7, with D tentatively TRBD1 (5 bases). Germline loops: CDR1 MGHDK, CDR2 SYGVNS. This CDR3 comprises 14 residues. The V end lost 3 bases, the J end lost 3 bases, and 12 bases lay between the germline ends. The CDR3 coding sequence is TGTGCCAGCAGTGAGCCCCAGGGAATCTACGAGCAGTACTTC. It yields the protein CASSEPQGIYEQYF.

About this clone: A junction end diverges from the germline sequence, so it may reflect a read error. In DNA form, the CDR3 reads TGCGAGACGAGCGGTGGGATGAACACTGAAGCTTTCTTT. Translation: CETSGGMNTEAFF. The chain joins TRBV7-2 to TRBJ1-1; D is unclear. The CDR3 sequence is 13 residues long. Germline CDR1 SGHTA, CDR2 FQGNSA.

The chain combines TRBV29-1 with TRBJ1-2, with TRBD1 matching over 7 bases. Trimming cost V 5 bases and J 4 bases; bases outside gene matches: 13. Per the germline V gene, CDR1 is SQVTM and CDR2 is ANQGSEA. The CDR3 is 15 residues long. This chain's CDR3 is CSVSTGRSSGYGYTF. CDR3 nucleotide sequence: TGCAGCGTTTCGACAGGGCGCTCCTCCGGCTATGGCTACACCTTC.

In its sample, this clone was seen once. The genes are TRBV5-1 and TRBJ1-3; D gene uncertain. Per the germline V gene, CDR1 is SGHRS and CDR2 is YFSETQ. V gave up 4 bases and J gave up 4 bases, with 15 bases separating them. The CDR3 sequence is 15 residues long. The CDR3 DNA reads as TGCGCCAGCAGCAACCAAGGAGGGTCCGGAAACACCATATATTTT. Translation gives CASSNQGGSGNTIYF.

This chain links TRBV6-5 with TRBJ2-1; 8 bases align to TRBD2. Germline V gene lookup returns CDR1 MNHEY and CDR2 SVGAGI. The J segment lost 4 bases and the V segment lost 2 bases, leaving 7 bases of the junction unmatched. The length of the CDR3 is 16 residues. CDR3 sequence reads: CASSYRAGVFYNEQFF. CDR3 nucleotide sequence: TGTGCCAGCAGTTACCGAGCGGGGGTATTTTACAATGAGCAGTTCTTC.

The chain recombines TRBV5-1 with TRBJ1-6; 7 nucleotides agree with TRBD1. V trimming: 4 bases; J trimming: 5 bases; junction bases outside the gene matches: 3. The CDR3 sequence is 14 residues long. Germline-derived CDR1 and CDR2 are SGHRS and YFSETQ. CDR3 coding DNA: TGCGCCAGCAGCCCGCAGGGGGATAATTCACCCCTCCACTTT. Its translation: CASSPQGDNSPLHF.